This TCR beta chain was identified in a study of a mutant IDH1 vaccine in newly diagnosed glioma. Study context: Treated patients had a mean age of about 44 years and a sex split that was around 62% male and 37.5% female. Patients got radiotherapy, temozolomide, or both beforehand, and most got both.

General study points: Patients mounted vaccine-induced immune responses in around 93% of cases. Pseudoprogression showed no apparent link to changes in top peripheral T cell clonotypes.

Indicated time point: week 47, end of study. Vaccine doses each comprised 300 ug of mutant IDH1 20-mer peptide, with topical imiquimod. CDR3 size: 16 residues. Per germline, CDR1 MNHEY and CDR2 SVGAGI. Trimming left V 4 bases short and J 0 bases short, with 13 bases between. As concerns this clone: Antigen specificity is unknown.

Measured with immunoSEQ multiplex PCR; TCRdb has only the in-frame clones, and not every one. This repertoire shows about 56,000 clones, 70% to 85% found once; its top ten account for roughly 5%. The sequence was obtained from a man in his fifties or sixties with glioma. Sequenced here: PBMCs, sampled from a glioma patient whose treatment included an IDH1 peptide vaccine. The rearrangement joins TRBV6-5 to TRBJ2-1, with D uncertain. The CDR3: CASSSDSMSSYNEQFF. The CDR3 DNA follows: TGTGCCAGCAGTTCCGACTCAATGAGCTCCTACAATGAGCAGTTCTTC.